This T cell receptor beta chain emerged from a study of shared clonotypes between healthy human individuals. Study-wide background: The donor pool was made up of a couple of women and a few men aged 18 to 49. Study findings and constraints: Larger richness was generally estimated for naive than memory subsets. Tissues were not sampled, only blood, and their repertoires likely differ.

This CDR3 comprises 13 residues. With 0 bases removed from V and 4 bases from J, the gap between germline ends came to 6 bases. Per germline, CDR1 SEHNR and CDR2 FQNEAQ (reference sequence). Comments on this clone: Antigen specificity is unknown. A clone one base away is much larger, so this may be a read error. This specimen includes other DNA sequences encoding the same CDR3.

Method: immunoSEQ multiplex PCR; TCRdb's copy keeps in-frame clones and lacks some. The sample lists more than 850,000 clones, 75% to 85% seen once, with 0.4% to 0.55% in the top ten. Material: memory CD4+ T cells from PBMCs. Noted subset: CD45RA-negative fraction. The clonotype was recovered from a man between 18 and 29 years old in good health. Some clones in this sample may be carry-over from other donors' samples. The chain uses TRBV7-9 and TRBJ1-2; a weak D match, TRBD1 (6 bases). This chain's CDR3 is CASSLAGGYGYTF. The CDR3 DNA sequence: TGTGCCAGCAGCTTAGCAGGGGGCTATGGCTACACCTTC.